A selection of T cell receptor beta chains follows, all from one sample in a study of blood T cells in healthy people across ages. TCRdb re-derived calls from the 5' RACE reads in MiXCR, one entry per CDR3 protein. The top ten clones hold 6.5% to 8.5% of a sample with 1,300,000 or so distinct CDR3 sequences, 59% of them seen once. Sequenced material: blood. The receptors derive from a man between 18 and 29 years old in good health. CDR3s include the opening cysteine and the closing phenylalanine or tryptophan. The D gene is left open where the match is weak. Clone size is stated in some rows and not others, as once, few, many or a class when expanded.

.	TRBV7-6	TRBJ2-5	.	TGTGCCAGCAGCTTAGAGTCAGGGGAGGTCAGGGAGACCCAGTACTTC	CASSLESGEVRETQYF
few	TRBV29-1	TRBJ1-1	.	TGCGGAGGGGGACATAGGGGGACTGAAGCTTTCTTT	CGGGHRGTEAFF
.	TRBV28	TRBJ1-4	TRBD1	TGTGCCAGCAGTTTATACAGGGGGGCAACTAATGAAAAACTGTTTTTT	CASSLYRGATNEKLFF
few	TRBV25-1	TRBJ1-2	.	TGTGCCAGCAGTGTTGAGAATGGCTACACCTTC	CASSVENGYTF
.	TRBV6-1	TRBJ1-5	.	TGTGCCAGCAGTGAACTACAGTCCGGTCAGCCCCAGCATTTT	CASSELQSGQPQHF
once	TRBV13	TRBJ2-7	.	TGTGCCAGCAGCCCCCGGGACACCCACTCCTACGAGCAGTACTTC	CASSPRDTHSYEQYF
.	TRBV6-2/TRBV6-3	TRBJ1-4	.	TGTGCCTGCCGGGCGTCGGGAGGCGAAAAACTGTTTTTT	CACRASGGEKLFF
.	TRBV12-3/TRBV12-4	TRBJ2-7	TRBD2	TGTGCCAGCAGTTTAACAGTTGGAACCGGGACTAGATGGGACGAGCAGTACTTC	CASSLTVGTGTRWDEQYF
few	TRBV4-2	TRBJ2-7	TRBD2	TGTGCCAGCAGCCAGATACTCAGCGGGAGGGCCACCTACGAGCAGTACTTC	CASSQILSGRATYEQYF
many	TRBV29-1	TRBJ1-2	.	TGCAGCGTTGTGCGGCAGGTCTATGGCTACACCTTC	CSVVRQVYGYTF
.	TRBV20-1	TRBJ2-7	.	TGCAGTGCAAGGGGGGGAATTGGGAACGAGCAGTACTTC	CSARGGIGNEQYF
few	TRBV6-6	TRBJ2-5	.	TGTGCCAGCAGTTTGAGAGTCAGGGGAGAGACCCAGTACTTC	CASSLRVRGETQYF
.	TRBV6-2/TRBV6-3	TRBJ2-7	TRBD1	TGTGCCAGCAGTTACCCGGGGACAGGGAGGAATACCTACGAGCAGTACTTC	CASSYPGTGRNTYEQYF
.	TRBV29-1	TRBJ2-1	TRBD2	TGCAGCGTTGGGCGTAGCGGGGTTGCCTGCAATGAGCAGTTCTTC	CSVGRSGVACNEQFF
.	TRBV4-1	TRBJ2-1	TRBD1	TGCGCCAGCAGCCACAGGGGGAGTGAGTTTGAGCAGTTCTTC	CASSHRGSEFEQFF
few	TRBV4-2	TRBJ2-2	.	TGTGCCAGCAGCCAAGATCAGACATCCTTCAGCGGGGAGCTGTTTTTT	CASSQDQTSFSGELFF
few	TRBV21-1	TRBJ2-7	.	TGTGCCAGCACTCTAACCTACGAGCAGTACTTC	CASTLTYEQYF
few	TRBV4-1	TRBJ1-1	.	TGCGCCAGCAGTCCAGAGTGGGAAAACACTGAAGCTTTCTTT	CASSPEWENTEAFF
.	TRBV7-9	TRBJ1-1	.	TGTGCCAGCAGCTTAGAACAGCGGAACACTGAAGCTTTCTTT	CASSLEQRNTEAFF
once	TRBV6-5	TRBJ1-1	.	TGTGCCAGCAGTTACGAGACAGACACTGAAGCTTTCTTT	CASSYETDTEAFF
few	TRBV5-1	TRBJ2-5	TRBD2	TGCGCCAGCAGCACCGGGACTAGCGGGCCTCAAGAGACCCAGTACTTC	CASSTGTSGPQETQYF
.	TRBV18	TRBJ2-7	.	TGTGCCAGCTCACCGCCGGGATACGTCCACGAGCAGTACTTC	CASSPPGYVHEQYF